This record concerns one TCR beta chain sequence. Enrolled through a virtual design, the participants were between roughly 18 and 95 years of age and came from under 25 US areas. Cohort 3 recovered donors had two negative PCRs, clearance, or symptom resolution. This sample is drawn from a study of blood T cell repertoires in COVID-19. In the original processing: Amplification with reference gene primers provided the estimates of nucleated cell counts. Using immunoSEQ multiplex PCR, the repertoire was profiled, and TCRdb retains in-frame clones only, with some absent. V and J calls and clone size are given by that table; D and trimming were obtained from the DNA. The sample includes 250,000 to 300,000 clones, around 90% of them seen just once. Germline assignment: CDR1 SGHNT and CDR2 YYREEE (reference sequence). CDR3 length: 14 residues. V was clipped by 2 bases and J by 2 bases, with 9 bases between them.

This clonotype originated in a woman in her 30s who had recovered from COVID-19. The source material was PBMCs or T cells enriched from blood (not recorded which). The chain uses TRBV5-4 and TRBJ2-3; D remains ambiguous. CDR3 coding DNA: TGTGCCAGCAGCTTTCTAGGCTCCACAGATACGCAGTATTTT. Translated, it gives CASSFLGSTDTQYF. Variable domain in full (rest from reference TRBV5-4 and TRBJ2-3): ETGVTQSPTHLIKTRGQQVTLRCSSQSGHNTVSWYQQALGQGPQFIFQYYREEENGRGNFPPRFSGLQFPNYSSELNVNALELDDSALYLCASSFLGSTDTQYFGPGTRLTVL.